The 13 T cell receptor beta chains below were found in one sample sequenced in a study of blood T cell repertoires in COVID-19. Clones were sequenced by immunoSEQ multiplex PCR, and TCRdb holds only the in-frame ones, with some missing. The table lists 100,000 to 150,000 clones, about 81% of them singletons. Sequenced: peripheral blood. Every receptor here comes from a woman older than 75 with acute or convalescent COVID-19.

The chain couples TRBV2 to TRBJ1-2, with D perhaps TRBD1 (5 bases). From germline, CDR1 is SNHLY and CDR2 FYNNEI. The V end was cut by 6 bases, the J end by 7 bases, with 15 bases between. The CDR3 runs to 13 residues. DNA of the CDR3: TGTGCCAGCAGGGGGAGCTGGGGGGTTGGCTACACCTTC. This translates into CASRGSWGVGYTF. The variable domain in full, with the rest retrieved from reference TRBV2 and TRBJ1-2, is EPEVTQTPSHQVTQMGQEVILRCVPISNHLYFYWYRQILGQKVEFLVSFYNNEISEKSEIFDDQFSVERPDGSNFTLKIRSTKLEDSAMYFCASRGSWGVGYTFGSGTRLTVV.

This chain uses TRBV3-1 (or the pseudogene TRBV3-2) with TRBJ2-3; 7 nucleotides agree with TRBD2. Trimming at V came to 0 bases and at J to 3 bases, leaving 15 bases not matched to a gene. This CDR3 has 19 amino acids. Germline V gene sequence: CDR1 LGHDT, CDR2 YNNKEL (reference sequence). The CDR3 reads CASSQERGSRVEKTDTQYF. CDR3 nucleotide sequence: TGTGCCAGCAGCCAAGAGCGGGGGTCCAGGGTAGAGAAAACAGATACGCAGTATTTT.

This chain uses TRBV5-6 with TRBJ1-4; D may be TRBD1 (5 bases). CDR3 size: 14 residues. V was clipped by 2 bases and J by 8 bases, with 13 bases between them. Germline V gene data show CDR1 as SGHDT and CDR2 as YYEEEE. CDR3 bases: TGTGCCAGCAGCTTATCTTTAGGGGCCGAAAAACTGTTTTTT. Its protein product is CASSLSLGAEKLFF.

V gene TRBV18 combines with J gene TRBJ2-7, with TRBD2 as a possible D gene (6 bases). This CDR3 has 15 amino acids. V was shortened by 3 bases and J by 6 bases, with 18 bases between the two germline ends. Germline-derived CDR1 and CDR2 are KGHSH and LQKENI. CDR3 in amino acids: CASSPDGRRMGEQYF. The CDR3 bases are TGTGCCAGCTCACCCGACGGGAGAAGGATGGGCGAGCAGTACTTC.

The chain uses TRBV29-1 and TRBJ1-1; no reliable D call. V gave up 3 bases and J gave up 3 bases, with 11 bases separating them. Germline assignment: CDR1 SQVTM and CDR2 ANQGSEA. This CDR3 is 13 amino acids long. The CDR3, as DNA: TGCAGCGTTGAGGTAGGGCGGGACACTGAAGCTTTCTTT. Amino acid sequence: CSVEVGRDTEAFF. The entire variable domain, with the rest obtained from reference TRBV29-1 and TRBJ1-1, is as follows: SAVISQKPSRDICQRGTSLTIQCQVDSQVTMMFWYRQQPGQSLTLIATANQGSEATYESGFVIDKFPISRPNLTFSTLTVSNMSPEDSSIYLCSVEVGRDTEAFFGQGTRLTVV.

V and J are TRBV28 and TRBJ2-2; D might be TRBD1 (5 bases). Germline lookup yields CDR1 MDHEN and CDR2 SYDVKM. V shed 2 bases and J shed 4 bases, with 11 bases lying between them. The CDR3 covers 15 residues. CDR3 amino acids: CASSLETEITGELFF. The CDR3 DNA follows: TGTGCCAGCAGTTTAGAGACAGAGATCACCGGGGAGCTGTTTTTT.

The rearrangement uses TRBV3-1 (or the pseudogene TRBV3-2) and TRBJ1-2; 11 nucleotides agree with TRBD1. From germline, CDR1 is LGHDT and CDR2 YNNKEL (reference sequence). This CDR3 is built from 17 residues. The ends lost 4 bases at V and 8 bases at J; junction bases unmatched: 15. For the CDR3, the DNA is TGTGCCAGCAGCCTCAGAGGACAGGGGGCTCCCTTCTGGGGCTACACCTTC. The encoded protein is CASSLRGQGAPFWGYTF.

The sample holds a few counts of this clone. V usage is TRBV19 and J usage is TRBJ1-2; 9 bases map to TRBD1. Germline assignment: CDR1 LNHDA and CDR2 SQIVND (reference sequence). The length of the CDR3 is 15 residues. With V trimmed by 6 bases and J by 5 bases, 10 bases remained unmatched. The CDR3 region is CASRNTGTGKYGYTF. The CDR3 DNA sequence: TGTGCCAGTAGGAATACCGGGACAGGGAAATATGGCTACACCTTC.

The V gene is TRBV6-6, the J gene TRBJ2-1; 11 bases are a match to TRBD2. This CDR3 is built from 16 residues. Germline values: CDR1 MNHNY, CDR2 SVGAGI (reference sequence). The trim removed 6 bases at V and 5 bases at J, leaving 9 bases unmatched. The CDR3: CASRPQGLAANNEQFF. As DNA, the CDR3 is TGTGCCAGCAGGCCTCAGGGACTAGCGGCAAACAATGAGCAGTTCTTC.

The chain has TRBV12-3 or TRBV12-4 and TRBJ1-2; TRBD1 might be the D (6 bases). There are 13 residues in the CDR3. Deletions cut 6 bases from V and 8 bases from J, with 16 bases between. The CDR3 here is CASSLIGRGGYTF. CDR3 DNA sequence: TGTGCCAGCAGCCTAATAGGCAGGGGAGGCTACACCTTC.

CDR3 in amino acids: CASSRSGGRRNSPLHF. The CDR3 region has the DNA TGTGCCAGCAGCCGCTCCGGGGGACGTCGTAATTCACCCCTCCACTTT. The chain carries TRBV7-2 and TRBJ1-6; TRBD1 might be the D (5 bases). The CDR3 extends over 16 amino acids. Trimming cost V 5 bases and J 6 bases, with 17 bases left between them. Germline V CDR1 and CDR2: SGHTA, FQGNSA.

The gene calls are TRBV4-3 and TRBJ1-2; no reliable D call. Looked up from germline, CDR1 is LGHNA and CDR2 is YSLEER. The CDR3 is 15 amino acids. V lost 0 bases to trimming and J lost 4 bases, with 12 bases between them. The CDR3 loop is CASSQENSGPYGYTF. The CDR3 nucleotides are TGCGCCAGCAGCCAAGAAAACAGCGGCCCCTATGGCTACACCTTC.

This chain joins TRBV19 and TRBJ1-2, with D possibly being TRBD1 (6 bases). Germline lookup yields CDR1 LNHDA and CDR2 SQIVND (reference sequence). V was trimmed by 6 bases and J by 4 bases, leaving 18 bases between them. The CDR3 has 15 residues. CDR3 amino acids: CASSVNRDHPYGYTF. CDR3 bases: TGTGCCAGTAGCGTAAACAGGGACCACCCCTATGGCTACACCTTC.